The T cell receptor beta chain under discussion was sequenced for a study of blood T cell repertoires in COVID-19. Looking at the study overall: The United States, Italy and Spain were the sources of the acute and convalescent COVID-19 samples. Sample material is recorded as cDNA or gDNA derived from T cells, B-cell-depleted T cells, or PBMCs.

Original methodology: It was from reference gene primer amplification that nucleated cell counts were estimated. Some clones are missing from TCRdb's copy, which holds only in-frame ones; the method was immunoSEQ multiplex PCR. The DNA was the basis for D and trimming; V, J and clone size are from that table. The table records fewer than 60,000 clones, 85% to 90% of them present only once. This clonotype was obtained from a man aged 50 to 59 with acute or convalescent COVID-19. Specimen: peripheral blood.

This CDR3 reads CASRSGTGLSGANVLTF. DNA for the CDR3: TGTGCCAGCAGGTCCGGGACAGGACTCTCTGGGGCCAACGTCCTGACTTTC. J is TRBJ2-6 and V is TRBV28; 8 positions match TRBD1. Trimming removed 6 bases from V and 0 bases from J; junction bases left unmatched: 7. CDR1 and CDR2 (germline): MDHEN, SYDVKM. This CDR3 contains 17 residues.